The 15 T cell receptor beta chains reported below all come from one sample, sequenced in a study of blood T cell repertoires in COVID-19. Clones were sequenced by immunoSEQ multiplex PCR, and TCRdb holds only the in-frame ones, with some missing. The sample consists of 60,000 to 80,000 clones, approximately 89% of them appearing once. Sequencing was carried out using peripheral blood. The source of these receptors is a woman in her 70s with acute or convalescent COVID-19.

The table lists this clone with a few counts. Other DNA variants within this sample encode the same CDR3. The rearrangement joins TRBV27 to TRBJ1-5; D call uncertain. The CDR3 consists of 13 residues. V lost 3 bases and J lost 4, with 7 bases in between. The germline CDR1 and CDR2 sequences are MNHEY and SMNVEV (reference sequence). DNA for the CDR3: TGTGCCAGCAGTTTTCGGGGTAATCAGCCCCAGCATTTT. Its translation: CASSFRGNQPQHF.

The chain combines TRBV19 with TRBJ1-4; D is uncertain. Trimming stripped 3 bases from V and 7 bases from J, with 3 bases between. The CDR3 extends over 11 amino acids. The V gene's germline CDR1 is LNHDA and CDR2 SQIVND (reference sequence). Written as DNA, the CDR3 is TGTGCCAGTAGTATCTCTGAAAAACTGTTTTTT. Its protein is CASSISEKLFF.

In DNA, the CDR3 is TGTGCCAGCAGTTATACTAGCGGGCCTTACACCGGGGAGCTGTTTTTT. Translated: CASSYTSGPYTGELFF. V usage is TRBV27 and J usage is TRBJ2-2; the match to TRBD2 covers 9 bases. Germline V lookup: CDR1 MNHEY, CDR2 SMNVEV (reference sequence). The ends lost 4 bases at V and 3 bases at J; junction bases unmatched: 6. This CDR3 is 16 amino acids long.

Only a few counts were recorded for this clone. V is TRBV5-1 and J is TRBJ1-2, with 8 bases that match TRBD1. The CDR3 runs 15 residues. Germline V CDR1 and CDR2: SGHRS, YFSETQ. V dropped 4 bases and J dropped 8; count of bases not matched to a gene: 13. The CDR3 DNA follows: TGCGCCAGCAGCACCTCGACAGGGGTCCCCTTCGGCTACACCTTC. Amino acid sequence: CASSTSTGVPFGYTF.

The CDR3 reads CASSKPRGKVTEAFF. The CDR3 DNA follows: TGTGCCAGCAGCAAACCCAGGGGAAAGGTGACTGAAGCTTTCTTT. J is TRBJ1-1 and V is TRBV21-1; no DNA check was done on the table's D call, TRBD1. TRBV21-1 is a documented pseudogene. This CDR3 is built from 15 residues.

This clone was recorded once. The rearrangement links TRBV5-1 to TRBJ2-5; TRBD2 agrees at 8 bases. The germline CDR1 and CDR2 sequences are SGHRS and YFSETQ. V trimming: 2 bases; J trimming: 1 base; junction bases outside the gene matches: 1. This CDR3 spans 14 amino acids. This chain's CDR3 is CASSLTSGQETQYF. The DNA of the CDR3 is TGCGCCAGCAGCTTAACTAGCGGCCAAGAGACCCAGTACTTC. Using reference TRBV5-1 and TRBJ2-5 for the parts outside the CDR3, the full variable domain is KAGVTQTPRYLIKTRGQQVTLSCSPISGHRSVSWYQQTPGQGLQFLFEYFSETQRNKGNFPGRFSGRQFSNSRSEMNVSTLELGDSALYLCASSLTSGQETQYFGPGTRLLVL.

V gene TRBV30 combines with J gene TRBJ1-6, with D perhaps matching TRBD1 (5 bases). V gave up 4 bases and J gave up 10 bases, with 20 bases separating them. There are 15 residues in the CDR3. CDR1 and CDR2 (germline): GTSNPN, SVGIG (reference sequence). CDR3: CAWTPKGGVLSPLHF. CDR3 bases: TGTGCCTGGACCCCCAAGGGAGGGGTATTATCACCCCTCCACTTT.

This clone was picked up a small number of times. The V gene is TRBV5-1, the J gene TRBJ2-7; maybe TRBD1 (6 bases). The V gene lost 4 bases and the J gene lost 0 bases, with 14 bases spanning the gap. Germline values: CDR1 SGHRS, CDR2 YFSETQ. The CDR3 has 15 amino acids. The CDR3 reads CASSRDMLSSYEQYF. CDR3 DNA sequence: TGCGCCAGCAGCAGGGACATGCTAAGCTCCTACGAGCAGTACTTC.

This clone was counted a single time. This rearrangement joins TRBV23-1 to TRBJ1-6; 12 nucleotides match TRBD1. TRBV23-1 is known as an ORF, though its function is uncertain. Trimming cost V 3 bases and J 0 bases; bases outside gene matches: 18. CDR3 length: 23 residues. The CDR3 sequence: CASSHPPSPSGQGASSYNSPLHF. The CDR3 nucleotides read TGCGCCAGCAGTCACCCACCCTCCCCCTCGGGACAGGGGGCCAGCTCCTATAATTCACCCCTCCACTTT.

The chain has TRBV4-3 and TRBJ1-3; D possibly corresponds to TRBD1 (5 bases). Trimming took off 0 bases at V and 0 bases at J, with 12 bases between the two ends. Germline V gene data show CDR1 as LGHNA and CDR2 as YSLEER. CDR3 size: 17 residues. The CDR3 loop is CASSQDRGGFSGNTIYF. DNA for the CDR3: TGCGCCAGCAGCCAAGACCGGGGGGGGTTCTCTGGAAACACCATATATTTT.

As DNA, the CDR3 is TGCGCCAGCAGCTTCGAAGGGGGTTCTGGAAACACCATATATTTT. As protein: CASSFEGGSGNTIYF. This chain connects TRBV5-1 to TRBJ1-3, with a tentative D call TRBD1 (6 bases). V dropped 2 bases and J dropped 1 base, with 10 bases sitting between them. This CDR3 contains 15 residues. From germline, CDR1 is SGHRS and CDR2 YFSETQ.

V and J are TRBV28 and TRBJ2-5, with 9 bases that match TRBD2. CDR1 is MDHEN and CDR2 is SYDVKM in the germline V gene. The CDR3 length is 17 residues. V was pared by 1 base and J by 2 bases, with 8 bases of the junction left unmatched. In nucleotides, the CDR3 is TGTGCCAGCAGTTTATCCCGACTAGCGGAGGGGCAAGAGACCCAGTACTTC. Encoded protein: CASSLSRLAEGQETQYF.

V and J are TRBV28 and TRBJ1-2; TRBD1 aligns across 8 bases. There are 15 residues in the CDR3. CDR1 MDHEN and CDR2 SYDVKM come from the germline V gene. J lost 4 bases, V lost 3 bases, and 7 bases had no gene match. The CDR3 region is CASSFRDRKVYGYTF. The CDR3 DNA sequence: TGTGCCAGCAGTTTCCGGGACAGGAAAGTCTATGGCTACACCTTC.

This clone appeared a few times. V is TRBV4-1 and J is TRBJ2-7, with 7 bases matching TRBD1. The CDR3 covers 15 residues. The V gene's germline CDR1 is MGHRA and CDR2 YSYEKL. V was pared by 4 bases and J by 1 base, with 7 bases of the junction left unmatched. The CDR3 protein is CASSPRQDRSYEQYF. CDR3 in DNA: TGCGCCAGCAGCCCGCGCCAGGACAGGTCCTACGAGCAGTACTTC.

V is TRBV9 and J is TRBJ2-3, with 8 bases that match TRBD2. The CDR3 sequence is 15 residues long. In germline, CDR1 is SGDLS, CDR2 YYNGEE. Losses at the gene ends were 2 bases for V and 4 bases for J; bases not matched to a gene: 6. Written as DNA, the CDR3 is TGTGCCAGCAGCGTGGGGACTAGGGGGGCAGATACGCAGTATTTT. Its protein is CASSVGTRGADTQYF.